This T cell receptor beta chain was observed in a study of T cells in women clearing cervical HPV infection (dated by TCRdb to about 2018). For context, the study as a whole: The cases were about two dozen women with histologically confirmed HPV16-related CIN3 or worse, and 2 of those women had invasive cancers. The parent cohort enrolled roughly 9,300 women aged 18 or older in Guanacaste, Costa Rica, in 1993 to 1994 and followed the women for six to eight years. For cases, the median interval between lesion detection and blood sampling was more than 130 days, with an interquartile range of about 85 to 210 days. Case blood was taken at the visit when the lesion was first identified, whereas control blood was taken when infection was no longer detected. Five blinded duplicates per group were added as quality controls, giving 60 or so samples: about 50 participants and 10 replicates. An exploratory proof-of-principle case-control study, nested within the Guanacaste HPV Natural History Study in Costa Rica, was conducted to compare TCR repertoires across cervical HPV16 outcomes. The controls were around 25 women whose single incident HPV16 infection cleared within 12 months with no development of precancer or cancer. Cases and controls were matched on year of sample collection and on age within five years. Cases had a median age of 34 years and controls had a median age of around 40, with no significant differences in baseline characteristics. Since HLA typing was available for only a few women, HLA type could not be ruled out as a confounder.

Every participant had a single incident cervical HPV16 infection, and prevalent HPV16 infections were excluded. Cervical HPV DNA was detected by MY09/MY11 PCR and genotyped by dot-blot hybridization. Approximately 15 mL of heparinized blood were centrifuged, and the buffy coat was aliquoted, frozen at -30°C, then stored at -80°C. QIAGEN kits were used to extract genomic DNA from the buffy coat specimens. The immunoSEQ assay used multiplex PCR to amplify TCR beta CDR3 regions from an average of approximately 1,100 ng of genomic DNA per sample. Primer bias was corrected in the assay by using a complete synthetic TCR repertoire to establish an amplification baseline. Amplicons were sequenced on the Illumina platform. As for the original processing: Error correction of the sequences involved clustering with frequency ratios plus a modified nearest-neighbor algorithm, after which the sequences were analyzed in the immunoSEQ Analyzer using IMGT gene definitions. At each rarefaction depth, TCR richness and evenness were averaged across 20 rarefaction repeats, and samples with fewer sequences than that depth were excluded. Wilcoxon rank sum tests with FDR correction were used to compare relative abundances of V, D and J genes between the groups. An intraclass correlation of just under 96% for TCR richness and an average of about 77% across some 70 gene segments were obtained from the blinded duplicates. Drawn from immuneACCESS, this table holds only the in-frame rearrangements with V and J called that TCRdb kept. Clones are partly lost; checked studies trace under half to an unresolved V gene and leave the rest unexplained. That table gives V, J and clone size, and the DNA gave D and trimming. The table for this sample records roughly 14,000 clones. About 20% of the sample belongs to the ten largest clones.

In regard to this clone: Its antigen specificity is not known. With the read ending 3 residues before the CDR3 end, the germline J gene is used to fill in that end.

Results and caveats for the whole study, not just this receptor: Across sequencing depths, CIN3+ cases showed significantly higher TCR repertoire richness than controls, but evenness did not differ between the groups. The cross-sectional design could not show whether associations preceded infection or resulted from it; effector/memory subsets and HPV-specific T cells were not isolated. Lower TRBV6-7 relative abundance was observed in cases than in controls (around 0.1% versus 0.15%; Bonferroni P = 0.0008). Because T-cell numbers per sample were unknown, differences in richness could reflect varying T-cell content rather than repertoire biology. Random forest classifiers combining richness and V gene abundances distinguished cases from controls with an estimated AUC of just under 0.85.

Taken from the germline V gene (reference sequence), the CDR1 and CDR2 loops are DFQATT and SNEGSKA. The CDR3 holds 11 amino acids from the cysteine to the phenylalanine. Sequencing covers 24 bases of the CDR3, shown here with the frame starting at base 1. Recombination connected TRBV20-1 to TRBJ1-2; the D region possibly corresponds to TRBD1 (5 bases align). The specimen was blood buffy coat. This clonotype was sampled from a woman between 18 and 70 years old with a cervical HPV16 infection that either progressed to CIN3+ or cleared (not recorded which). The CDR3 amino acid sequence is: CSAIPQGGYTF. CDR3 DNA (partial): TGCAGTGCTATCCCCCAGGGAGGC.